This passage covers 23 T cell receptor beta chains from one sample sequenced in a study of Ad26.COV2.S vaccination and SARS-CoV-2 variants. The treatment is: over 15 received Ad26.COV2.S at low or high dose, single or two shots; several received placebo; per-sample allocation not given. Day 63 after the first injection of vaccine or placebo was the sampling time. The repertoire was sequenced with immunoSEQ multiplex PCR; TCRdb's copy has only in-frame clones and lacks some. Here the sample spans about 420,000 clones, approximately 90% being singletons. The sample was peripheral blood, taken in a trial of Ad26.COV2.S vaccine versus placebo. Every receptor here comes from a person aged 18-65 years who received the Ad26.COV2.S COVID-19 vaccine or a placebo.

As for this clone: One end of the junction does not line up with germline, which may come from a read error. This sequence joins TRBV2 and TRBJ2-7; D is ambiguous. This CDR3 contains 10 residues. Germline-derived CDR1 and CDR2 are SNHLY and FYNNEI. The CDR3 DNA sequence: TGTGCCAGCAGGAACAGAGCTTTGCACTTC. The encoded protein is CASRNRALHF.

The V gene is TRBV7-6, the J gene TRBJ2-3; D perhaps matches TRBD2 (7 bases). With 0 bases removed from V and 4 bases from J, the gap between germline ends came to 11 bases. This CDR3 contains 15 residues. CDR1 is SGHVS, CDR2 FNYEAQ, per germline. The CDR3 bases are TGTGCCAGCAGCTTAGCGGGGGGGCCGCCAGATACGCAGTATTTT. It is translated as CASSLAGGPPDTQYF. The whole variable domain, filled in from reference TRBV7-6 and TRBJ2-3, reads GAGVSQSPRYKVTKRGQDVALRCDPISGHVSLYWYRQALGQGPEFLTYFNYEAQQDKSGLPNDRFSAERPEGSISTLTIQRTEQRDSAMYRCASSLAGGPPDTQYFGPGTRLTVL.

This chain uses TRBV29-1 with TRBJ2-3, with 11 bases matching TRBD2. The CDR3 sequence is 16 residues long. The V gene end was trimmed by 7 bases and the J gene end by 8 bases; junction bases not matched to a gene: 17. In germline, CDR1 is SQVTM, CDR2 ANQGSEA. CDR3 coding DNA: TGCAGCGCCGAACTAGCGGGGGACCCCTCCGGCGTTACGCAGTATTTT. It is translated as CSAELAGDPSGVTQYF.

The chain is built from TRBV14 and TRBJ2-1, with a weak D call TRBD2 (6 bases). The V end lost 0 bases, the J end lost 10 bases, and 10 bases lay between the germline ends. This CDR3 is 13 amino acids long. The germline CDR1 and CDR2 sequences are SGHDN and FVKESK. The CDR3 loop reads CASSQDRRGEQFF. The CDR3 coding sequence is TGTGCCAGCAGCCAAGACCGCCGGGGGGAGCAGTTCTTC.

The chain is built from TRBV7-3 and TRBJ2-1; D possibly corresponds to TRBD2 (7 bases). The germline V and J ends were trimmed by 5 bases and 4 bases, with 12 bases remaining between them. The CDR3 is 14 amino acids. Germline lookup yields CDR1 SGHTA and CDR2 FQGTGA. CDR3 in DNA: TGTGCCAGCAGCATTGGGGGGGCTTACAATGAGCAGTTCTTC. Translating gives CASSIGGAYNEQFF.

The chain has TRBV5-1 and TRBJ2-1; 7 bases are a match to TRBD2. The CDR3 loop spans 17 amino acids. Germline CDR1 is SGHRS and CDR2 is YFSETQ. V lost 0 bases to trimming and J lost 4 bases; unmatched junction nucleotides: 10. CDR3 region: CASSLVLAAILYNEQFF. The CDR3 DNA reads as TGCGCCAGCAGCTTGGTCCTAGCGGCGATACTTTACAATGAGCAGTTCTTC.

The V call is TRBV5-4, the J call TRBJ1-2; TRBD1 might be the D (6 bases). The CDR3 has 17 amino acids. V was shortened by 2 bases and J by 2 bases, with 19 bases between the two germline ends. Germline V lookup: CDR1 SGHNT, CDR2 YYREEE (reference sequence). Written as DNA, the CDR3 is TGTGCCAGCAGCTTCGGATCGTCGGGGGCGGCCAACTATGGCTACACCTTC. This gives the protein CASSFGSSGAANYGYTF.

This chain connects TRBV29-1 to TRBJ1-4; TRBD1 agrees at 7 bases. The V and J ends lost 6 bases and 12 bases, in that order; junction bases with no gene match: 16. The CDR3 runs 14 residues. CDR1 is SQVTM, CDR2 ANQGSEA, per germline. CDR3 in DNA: TGCAGCGTCCTCCCGGACAGGCTTAATGAGGAACTGTTTTTT. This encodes CSVLPDRLNEELFF.

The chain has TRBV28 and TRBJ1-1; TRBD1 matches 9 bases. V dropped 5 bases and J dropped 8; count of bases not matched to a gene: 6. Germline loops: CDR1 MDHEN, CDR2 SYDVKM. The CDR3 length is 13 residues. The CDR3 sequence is CASSETGGREAFF. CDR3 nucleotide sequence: TGTGCCAGCAGTGAAACAGGGGGCCGGGAAGCTTTCTTT.

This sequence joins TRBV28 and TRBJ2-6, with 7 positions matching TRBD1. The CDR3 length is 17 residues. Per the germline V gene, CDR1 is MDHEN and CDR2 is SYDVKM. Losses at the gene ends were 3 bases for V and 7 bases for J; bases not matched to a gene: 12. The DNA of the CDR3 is TGTGCCAGCAGTTTCCAACCCGGACAAGGGGGCGCCAACGTCCTGACTTTC. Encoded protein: CASSFQPGQGGANVLTF.

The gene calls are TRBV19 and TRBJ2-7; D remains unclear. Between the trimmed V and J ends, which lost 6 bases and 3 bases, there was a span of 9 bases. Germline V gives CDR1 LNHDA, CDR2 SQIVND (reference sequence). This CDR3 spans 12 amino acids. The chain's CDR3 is CASSDVGYEQYF. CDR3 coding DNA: TGTGCCAGTAGCGATGTGGGCTACGAGCAGTACTTC.

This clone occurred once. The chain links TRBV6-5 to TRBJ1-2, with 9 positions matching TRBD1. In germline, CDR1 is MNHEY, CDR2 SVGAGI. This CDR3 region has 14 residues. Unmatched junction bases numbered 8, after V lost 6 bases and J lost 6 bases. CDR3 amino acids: CASRTGTGRNGYTF. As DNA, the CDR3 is TGTGCCAGCAGGACCGGGACAGGGCGAAATGGCTACACCTTC.

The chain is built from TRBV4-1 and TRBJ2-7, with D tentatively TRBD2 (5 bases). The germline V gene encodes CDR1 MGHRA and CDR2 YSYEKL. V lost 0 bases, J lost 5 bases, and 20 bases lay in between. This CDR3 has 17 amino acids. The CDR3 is CASSQEEAGRLEDEQYF. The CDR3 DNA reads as TGCGCCAGCAGCCAAGAAGAGGCCGGCCGTCTGGAGGACGAGCAGTACTTC.

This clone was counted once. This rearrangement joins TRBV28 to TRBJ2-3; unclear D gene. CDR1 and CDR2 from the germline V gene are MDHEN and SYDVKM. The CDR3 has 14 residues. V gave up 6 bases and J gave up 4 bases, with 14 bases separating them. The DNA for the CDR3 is TGTGCCAGCAGCATACCGGGCCGGCCAGATACGCAGTATTTT. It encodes CASSIPGRPDTQYF.

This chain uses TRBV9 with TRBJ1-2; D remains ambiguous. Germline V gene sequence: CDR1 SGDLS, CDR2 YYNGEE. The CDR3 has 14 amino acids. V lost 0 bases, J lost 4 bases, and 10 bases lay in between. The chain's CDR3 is CASSVDPGVYGYTF. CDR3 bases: TGTGCCAGCAGCGTAGATCCGGGAGTCTATGGCTACACCTTC.

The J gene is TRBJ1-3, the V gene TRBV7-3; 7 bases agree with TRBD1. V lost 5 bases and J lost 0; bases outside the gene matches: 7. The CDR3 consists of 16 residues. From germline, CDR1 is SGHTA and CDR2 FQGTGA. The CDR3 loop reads CASSHDRDPSGNTIYF. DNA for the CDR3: TGTGCCAGCAGCCACGACAGGGACCCCTCTGGAAACACCATATATTTT.

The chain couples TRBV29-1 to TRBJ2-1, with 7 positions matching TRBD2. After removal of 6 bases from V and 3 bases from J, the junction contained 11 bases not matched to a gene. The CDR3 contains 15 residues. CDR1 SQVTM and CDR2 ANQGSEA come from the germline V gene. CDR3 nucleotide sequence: TGCAGCGTCGGAACGACGGGGGGTCTCTACAATGAGCAGTTCTTC. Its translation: CSVGTTGGLYNEQFF.

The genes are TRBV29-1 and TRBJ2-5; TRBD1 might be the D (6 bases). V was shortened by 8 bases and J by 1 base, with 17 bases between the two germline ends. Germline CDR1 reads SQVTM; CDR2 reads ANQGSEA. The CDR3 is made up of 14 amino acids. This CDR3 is CSFDRIGGQETQYF. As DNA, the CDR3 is TGCAGCTTCGATCGAATAGGGGGCCAAGAGACCCAGTACTTC. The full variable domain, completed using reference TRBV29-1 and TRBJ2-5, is SAVISQKPSRDICQRGTSLTIQCQVDSQVTMMFWYRQQPGQSLTLIATANQGSEATYESGFVIDKFPISRPNLTFSTLTVSNMSPEDSSIYLCSFDRIGGQETQYFGPGTRLLVL.

The CDR3 coding sequence is TGTGCCAGCAGCTTAGCGACAGGGGGCTTGCCTAATGAAAAACTGTTTTTT. Protein product: CASSLATGGLPNEKLFF. The V call is TRBV7-8, the J call TRBJ1-4; 10 nucleotides line up with TRBD1. Germline V gives CDR1 SGHVS, CDR2 FQNEAQ. This CDR3 spans 17 amino acids. Unmatched junction bases numbered 4, after V lost 0 bases and J lost 3 bases.

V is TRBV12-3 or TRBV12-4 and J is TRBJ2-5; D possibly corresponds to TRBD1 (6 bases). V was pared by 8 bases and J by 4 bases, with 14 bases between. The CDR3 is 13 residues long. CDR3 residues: CASSHRVSETQYF. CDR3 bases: TGTGCCAGCTCGCACAGGGTATCAGAGACCCAGTACTTC.

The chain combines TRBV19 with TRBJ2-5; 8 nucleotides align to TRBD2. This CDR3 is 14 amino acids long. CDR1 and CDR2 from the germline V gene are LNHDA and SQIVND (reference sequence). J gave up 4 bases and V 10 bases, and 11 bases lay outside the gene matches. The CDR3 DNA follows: TGTGCCACTCCGGGGGGGCGAGTAGGAGAGACCCAGTACTTC. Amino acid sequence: CATPGGRVGETQYF.

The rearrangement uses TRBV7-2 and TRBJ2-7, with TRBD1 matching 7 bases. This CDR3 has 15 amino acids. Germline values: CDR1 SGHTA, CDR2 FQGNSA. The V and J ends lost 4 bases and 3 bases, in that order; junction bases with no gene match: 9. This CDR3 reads CASSYRRQGLYEQYF. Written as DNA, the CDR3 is TGTGCCAGCAGCTACCGTAGACAGGGTCTCTACGAGCAGTACTTC.

The CDR3 sequence is CASSLEGGGSPLHF. As DNA, the CDR3 is TGTGCCAGCAGCTTGGAAGGGGGAGGCTCACCCCTCCACTTT. The chain has TRBV5-5 and TRBJ1-6; D might be TRBD1 (6 bases). There are 14 residues in the CDR3. Germline V CDR1 and CDR2: SGHKS, YYEKEE (reference sequence). V gave up 0 bases and J gave up 10 bases, with 11 bases separating them.